This T cell receptor beta chain was captured in a study of T cell clonality in common variable immunodeficiency. Caucasian heritage predominated among both patients and controls. Study-level points and caveats: Fewer TCRbeta clones were shared among CVID subjects than controls. In common variable immunodeficiency, TCR beta chains reportedly carried fewer deletions and N-nucleotide insertions. What drives increased CVID clonality needs T cell subpopulation sequencing.

This clone showed up many times. The antigen is unknown. The CDR3 end falls 3 residues outside the read, so it is completed with the germline J gene. Libraries were prepared by immunoSEQ multiplex PCR; TCRdb keeps only in-frame clonotypes and omits some of them. In total the sample includes 50,000 to 55,000 clones, none of them seen once. The CDR3 is 12 amino acids. CDR1 is SGHTA and CDR2 is FQGNSA in the germline V gene. The ends were cut back, 5 bases at V and 5 bases at J, with 9 bases in the middle. The sequenced sample was peripheral blood mononuclear cells. The receptor was derived from a person aged 18 to 75 in good health. V is TRBV7-2 and J is TRBJ2-5; D unclear. CDR3 DNA (partial): TGTGCCAGCAGCCCTTCCCGGGAGACC. Translating gives CASSPSRET. The entire CDR3 is CASSPSRETQYF.